This TCR beta chain emerged from a study of shared T cell receptors in the human thymus. Profiled with immunoSEQ multiplex PCR; TCRdb holds only in-frame clones, not every one. The table records under 700,000 clones, around 78% of them present only once. This CDR3 has 16 amino acids. Germline CDR1 reads SQVTM; CDR2 reads ANQGSEA. Trimming removed 6 bases from V and 5 bases from J; junction bases left unmatched: 8. This same sample was also part of a study on human thymus T cells. As that report states: Healthy Finnish infants undergoing corrective surgery for congenital heart defects were used as donors. The source of the thymus tissue was resections taken during corrective heart surgery. Repertoires from thymus and blood appeared to show biased V and J gene usage. Thymic repertoires overlap heavily among unrelated individuals, related research has reported.

This receptor was identified in a boy in the first two years of life with a congenital heart defect. Sequences were obtained from thymocytes. The chain combines TRBV29-1 with TRBJ2-2; 14 bases match TRBD2. The CDR3 nucleotides read TGCAGCGTGGTCCCGGGACTAGCGGGAGCAACCGGGGAGCTGTTTTTT. It translates to CSVVPGLAGATGELFF.